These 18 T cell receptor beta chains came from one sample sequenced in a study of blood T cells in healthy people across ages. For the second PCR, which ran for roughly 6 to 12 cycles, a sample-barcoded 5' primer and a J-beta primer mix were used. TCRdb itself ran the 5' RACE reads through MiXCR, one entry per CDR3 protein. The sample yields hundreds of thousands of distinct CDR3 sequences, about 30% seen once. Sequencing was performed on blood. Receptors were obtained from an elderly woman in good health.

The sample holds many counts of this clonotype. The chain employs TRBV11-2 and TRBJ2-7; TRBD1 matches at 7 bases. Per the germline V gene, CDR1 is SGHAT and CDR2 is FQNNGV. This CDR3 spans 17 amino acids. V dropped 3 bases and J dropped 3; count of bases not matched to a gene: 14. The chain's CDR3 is CASSLLGDRVQSYEQYF. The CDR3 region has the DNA TGTGCCAGCAGCTTGCTGGGTGACAGGGTCCAAAGCTACGAGCAGTACTTC.

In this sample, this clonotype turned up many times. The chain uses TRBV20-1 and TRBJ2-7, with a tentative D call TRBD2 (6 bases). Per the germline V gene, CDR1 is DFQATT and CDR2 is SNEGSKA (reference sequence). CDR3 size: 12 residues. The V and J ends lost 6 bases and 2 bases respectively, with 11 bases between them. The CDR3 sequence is CSAPAGPYEQYF. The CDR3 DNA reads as TGCAGTGCCCCGGCGGGGCCCTACGAGCAGTACTTC.

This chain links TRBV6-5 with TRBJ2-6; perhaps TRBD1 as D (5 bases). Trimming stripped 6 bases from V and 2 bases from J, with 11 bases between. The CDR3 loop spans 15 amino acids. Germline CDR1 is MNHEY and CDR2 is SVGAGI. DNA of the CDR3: TGTGCCAGCAGCCCCATAGGGGCTGGGGCCAACGTCCTGACTTTC. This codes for CASSPIGAGANVLTF.

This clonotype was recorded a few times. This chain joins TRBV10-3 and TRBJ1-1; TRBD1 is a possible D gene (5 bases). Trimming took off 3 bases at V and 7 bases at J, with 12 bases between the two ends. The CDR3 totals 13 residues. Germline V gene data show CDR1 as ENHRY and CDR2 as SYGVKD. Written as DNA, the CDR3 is TGTGCCATCAGTGATGTAGGGGTGGTTGAAGCTTTCTTT. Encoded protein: CAISDVGVVEAFF.

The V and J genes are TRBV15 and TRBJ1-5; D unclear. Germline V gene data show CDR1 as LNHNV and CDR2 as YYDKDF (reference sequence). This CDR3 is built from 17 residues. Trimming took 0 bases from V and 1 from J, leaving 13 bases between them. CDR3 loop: CATSRDLGEASNQPQHF. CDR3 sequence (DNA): TGTGCCACCAGCAGAGATCTTGGCGAAGCGAGCAATCAGCCCCAGCATTTT.

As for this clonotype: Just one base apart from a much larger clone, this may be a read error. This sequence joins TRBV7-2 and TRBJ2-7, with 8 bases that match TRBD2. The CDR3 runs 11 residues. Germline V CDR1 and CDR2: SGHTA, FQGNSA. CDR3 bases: TGTGCCACCAGCTCCGGGGGGGGGCAGTACTTC. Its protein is CATSSGGGQYF.

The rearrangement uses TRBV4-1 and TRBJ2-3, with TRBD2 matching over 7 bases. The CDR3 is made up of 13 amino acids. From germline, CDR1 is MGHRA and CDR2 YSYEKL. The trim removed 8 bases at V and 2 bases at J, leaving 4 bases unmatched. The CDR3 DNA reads TGCGCCAGCTTAGCGGGTGACACAGATACGCAGTATTTT. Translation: CASLAGDTDTQYF.

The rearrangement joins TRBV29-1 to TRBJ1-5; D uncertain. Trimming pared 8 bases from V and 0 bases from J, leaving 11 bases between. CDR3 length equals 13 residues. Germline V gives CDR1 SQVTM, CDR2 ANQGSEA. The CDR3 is CSCSGSSNQPQHF. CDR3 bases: TGCAGCTGTTCGGGAAGTAGCAATCAGCCCCAGCATTTT.

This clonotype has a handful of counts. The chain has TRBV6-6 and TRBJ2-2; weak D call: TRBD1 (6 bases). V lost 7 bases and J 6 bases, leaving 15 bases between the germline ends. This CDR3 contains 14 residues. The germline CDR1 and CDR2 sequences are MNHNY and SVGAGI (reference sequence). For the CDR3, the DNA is TGTGCCAGCAAGCCCAGGGGAACCTCCGGGGAGCTGTTTTTT. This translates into CASKPRGTSGELFF.

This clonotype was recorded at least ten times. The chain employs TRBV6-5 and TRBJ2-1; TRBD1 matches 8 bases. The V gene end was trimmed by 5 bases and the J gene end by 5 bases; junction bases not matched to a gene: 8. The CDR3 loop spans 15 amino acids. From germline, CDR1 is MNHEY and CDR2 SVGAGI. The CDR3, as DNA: TGTGCCAGCAGTCCTCCGACAGGGGATCACAATGAGCAGTTCTTC. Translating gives CASSPPTGDHNEQFF.

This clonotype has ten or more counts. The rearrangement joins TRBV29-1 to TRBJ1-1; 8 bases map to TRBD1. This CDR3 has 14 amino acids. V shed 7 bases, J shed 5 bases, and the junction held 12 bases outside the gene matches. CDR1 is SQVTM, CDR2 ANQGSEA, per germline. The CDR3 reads CSGTGQGVGTEAFF. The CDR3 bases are TGCAGCGGTACCGGACAGGGAGTGGGTACTGAAGCTTTCTTT.

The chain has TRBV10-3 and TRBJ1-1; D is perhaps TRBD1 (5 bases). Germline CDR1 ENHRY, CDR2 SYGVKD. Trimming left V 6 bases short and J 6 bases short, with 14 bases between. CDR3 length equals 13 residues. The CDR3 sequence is CAIRSPQGAEAFF. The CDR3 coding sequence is TGTGCCATCAGGTCCCCGCAAGGGGCTGAAGCTTTCTTT.

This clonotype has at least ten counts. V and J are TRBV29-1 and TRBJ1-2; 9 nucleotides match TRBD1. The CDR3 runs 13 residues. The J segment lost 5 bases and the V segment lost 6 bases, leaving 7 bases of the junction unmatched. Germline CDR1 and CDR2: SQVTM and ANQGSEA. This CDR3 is CSVLGQGAYGYTF. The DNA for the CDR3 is TGCAGCGTCCTGGGACAGGGAGCTTATGGCTACACCTTC.

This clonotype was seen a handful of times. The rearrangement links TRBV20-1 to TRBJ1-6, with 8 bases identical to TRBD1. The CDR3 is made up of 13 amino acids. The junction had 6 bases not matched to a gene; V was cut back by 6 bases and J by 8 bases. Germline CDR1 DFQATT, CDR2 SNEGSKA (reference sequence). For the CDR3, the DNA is TGCAGTGCCAGGGACAGGAGGGATTCACCCCTCCACTTT. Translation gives CSARDRRDSPLHF.

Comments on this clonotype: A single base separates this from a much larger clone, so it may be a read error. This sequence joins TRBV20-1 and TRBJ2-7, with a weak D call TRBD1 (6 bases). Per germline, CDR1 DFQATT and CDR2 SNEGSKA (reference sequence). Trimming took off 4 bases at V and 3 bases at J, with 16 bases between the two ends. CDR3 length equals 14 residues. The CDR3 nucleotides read TGCAGTGCTAATAACAGGGAAGGGCTCTACGAGCAGTACTTC. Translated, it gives CSANNREGLYEQYF.

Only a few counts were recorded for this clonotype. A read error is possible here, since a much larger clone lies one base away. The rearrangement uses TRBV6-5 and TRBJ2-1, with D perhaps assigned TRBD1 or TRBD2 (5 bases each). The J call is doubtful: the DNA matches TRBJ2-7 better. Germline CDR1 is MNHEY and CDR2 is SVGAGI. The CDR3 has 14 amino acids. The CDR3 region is CASSWGGYYNEQYF. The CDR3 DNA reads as TGTGCCAGCAGTTGGGGCGGGTACTACAATGAGCAGTACTTC.

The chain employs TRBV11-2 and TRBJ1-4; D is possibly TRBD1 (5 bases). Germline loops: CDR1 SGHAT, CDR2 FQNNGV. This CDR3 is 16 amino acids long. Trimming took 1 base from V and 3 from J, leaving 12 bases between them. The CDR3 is CASSLGVRVANEKLFF. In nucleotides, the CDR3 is TGTGCCAGCAGCTTAGGTGTCAGGGTGGCTAATGAAAAACTGTTTTTT.

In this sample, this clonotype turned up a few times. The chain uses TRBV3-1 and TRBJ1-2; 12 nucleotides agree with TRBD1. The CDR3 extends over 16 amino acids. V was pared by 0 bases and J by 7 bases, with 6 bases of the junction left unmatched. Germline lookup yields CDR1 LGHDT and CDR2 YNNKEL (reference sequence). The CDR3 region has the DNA TGTGCCAGCAGCCAAGATGGGGGGACAGGGGGCTCTGGCTACACCTTC. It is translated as CASSQDGGTGGSGYTF.